The sample holds many counts of the clone carrying this TCR beta chain. The CDR3 runs to 15 residues. The trim removed 6 bases at V and 6 bases at J, leaving 8 bases unmatched. Germline V gene lookup returns CDR1 MNHEY and CDR2 SMNVEV (reference sequence). This sample is part of a study of low-dose radiotherapy and immunotherapy resistance in tumors. Study at large: 1 Gy per fraction was delivered to Cohort 2 every two weeks, for 13 Gy total over 26 weeks.

The time point here: after trial treatment. The sample's treatment: LDRT plus nivolumab, ipilimumab, low-dose cyclophosphamide and aspirin (RACIN trial). Each donor was administered nivolumab, ipilimumab, aspirin, low-dose cyclophosphamide and low-dose radiotherapy. Tumors of eligible patients were advanced, solid and lacking tumor-infiltrating lymphocytes. TRAV- and TRBV-specific primers, spanning alpha and beta chains, primed first-strand cDNA. The authors amplified TCRs for 20 to 25 PCR cycles with a constant-region primer and a V-primer adapter. MiXCR was run by TCRdb on the reads, yielding one entry per CDR3 protein. This table has some 100,000 distinct CDR3 sequences, 20% to 25% appearing once.

This chain links TRBV27 with TRBJ1-5, with 10 positions matching TRBD1. This specimen was PBMCs, taken after low-dose radiotherapy plus immunotherapy. The receptor was isolated from a female donor with ovarian cancer. CDR3 protein: CASRPGTGDRQPQHF. The CDR3 DNA follows: TGTGCCAGCAGGCCCGGGACAGGGGACCGTCAGCCCCAGCATTTT.